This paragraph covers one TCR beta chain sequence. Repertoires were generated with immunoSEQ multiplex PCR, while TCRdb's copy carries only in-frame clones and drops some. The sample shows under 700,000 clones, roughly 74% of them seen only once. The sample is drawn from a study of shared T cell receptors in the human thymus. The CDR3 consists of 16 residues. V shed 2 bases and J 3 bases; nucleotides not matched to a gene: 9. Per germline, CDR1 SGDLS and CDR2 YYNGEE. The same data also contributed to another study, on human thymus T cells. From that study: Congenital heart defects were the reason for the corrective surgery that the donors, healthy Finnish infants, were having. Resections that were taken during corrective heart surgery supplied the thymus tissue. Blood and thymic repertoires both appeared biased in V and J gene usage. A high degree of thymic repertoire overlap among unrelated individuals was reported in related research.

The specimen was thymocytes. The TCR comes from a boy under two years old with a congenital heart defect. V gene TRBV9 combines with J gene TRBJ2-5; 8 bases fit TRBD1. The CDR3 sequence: CASSVTGAGGKETQYF. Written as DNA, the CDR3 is TGTGCCAGCAGCGTTACGGGGGCAGGGGGCAAAGAGACCCAGTACTTC.